A single sample gave rise to the 23 T cell receptor beta chains below, sequenced in a study of blood T cell repertoires in COVID-19. Repertoires were generated with immunoSEQ multiplex PCR, while TCRdb's copy carries only in-frame clones and drops some. The sample carries about 250,000 clones, about nine tenths recorded once. The sequencing input was peripheral blood. The receptor source for this set is a woman aged 55-75 years who had recovered from COVID-19.

The chain combines TRBV5-1 with TRBJ2-7, with 8 bases matching TRBD1. Germline CDR1 and CDR2: SGHRS and YFSETQ. The CDR3 is made up of 14 amino acids. Germline trimming cut 3 bases from V and 1 base from J; bases unmatched to any gene: 3. In DNA, the CDR3 is TGCGCCAGCAGCTCCTGGACAGGGTCCTACGAGCAGTACTTC. Translation: CASSSWTGSYEQYF.

The chain combines TRBV7-2 with TRBJ1-2; D may be TRBD1 (6 bases). V was trimmed by 1 base and J by 8 bases, leaving 14 bases between them. CDR3 length: 14 residues. CDR1 SGHTA and CDR2 FQGNSA come from the germline V gene. Written as DNA, the CDR3 is TGTGCCAGCAGCTTAGGGTCCAGGGGCGGCGGCTACACCTTC. It codes for CASSLGSRGGGYTF. Together with reference TRBV7-2 and TRBJ1-2, the CDR3 gives the full variable domain: GAGVSQSPSNKVTEKGKDVELRCDPISGHTALYWYRQSLGQGLEFLIYFQGNSAPDKSGLPSDRFSAERTGGSVSTLTIQRTQQEDSAVYLCASSLGSRGGGYTFGSGTRLTVV.

The chain employs TRBV20-1 and TRBJ1-3, with 9 bases that match TRBD1. Germline assignment: CDR1 DFQATT and CDR2 SNEGSKA (reference sequence). V shed 3 bases, J shed 2 bases, and the junction held 5 bases outside the gene matches. CDR3 length: 15 residues. Here the CDR3 reads CSASSRDRAGNTIYF. CDR3 bases: TGCAGTGCTAGTTCCCGGGACAGGGCTGGAAACACCATATATTTT.

This chain links TRBV5-5 with TRBJ2-2; 10 bases agree with TRBD1. Trimming at V came to 4 bases and at J to 5 bases, leaving 2 bases not matched to a gene. The CDR3 covers 14 residues. Germline V gene data show CDR1 as SGHKS and CDR2 as YYEKEE (reference sequence). DNA of the CDR3: TGTGCCAGCAGCGGGGGACAGGGGACCGGGGAGCTGTTTTTT. As protein: CASSGGQGTGELFF.

The J gene is TRBJ2-2, the V gene TRBV7-2, with TRBD2 matching over 7 bases. The J segment lost 6 bases and the V segment lost 1 base, leaving 2 bases of the junction unmatched. From germline, CDR1 is SGHTA and CDR2 FQGNSA. The CDR3 is made up of 14 amino acids. In DNA, the CDR3 is TGTGCCAGCAGCTTAGTGCGGGGGTCCGGGGAGCTGTTTTTT. Protein sequence: CASSLVRGSGELFF.

The table lists this clone with a count of one. The chain couples TRBV6-5 to TRBJ1-2; D is possibly TRBD1 (6 bases). V gave up 6 bases and J gave up 5 bases, with 13 bases separating them. The CDR3 sequence is 13 residues long. The germline CDR1 and CDR2 sequences are MNHEY and SVGAGI. The CDR3 region has the DNA TGTGCCAGCAGCCAACAGGGAAAATATGGCTACACCTTC. This translates into CASSQQGKYGYTF.

V is TRBV25-1 and J is TRBJ1-1; perhaps TRBD1 as D (5 bases). CDR1 is MGHDK and CDR2 is SYGVNS in the germline V gene. Trimming shortened V by 8 bases and J by 0 bases, and 10 bases separated the two germline ends. The CDR3 has 13 residues. In nucleotides, the CDR3 is TGTGCCAGCTACTCCAGGGTGAACACTGAAGCTTTCTTT. Protein sequence: CASYSRVNTEAFF.

This chain connects TRBV5-1 to TRBJ1-4; TRBD1 matches at 7 bases. V was clipped by 3 bases and J by 8 bases; unmatched bases: 7. Germline V CDR1 and CDR2: SGHRS, YFSETQ. This CDR3 contains 14 residues. CDR3 region: CASSYTGEGEKLFF. In nucleotides, the CDR3 is TGCGCCAGCAGCTATACAGGGGAAGGGGAAAAACTGTTTTTT.

The chain recombines TRBV6-2 or TRBV6-3 with TRBJ1-5; 9 bases are shared with TRBD1. CDR3 length: 17 residues. Germline CDR1 reads MNHEY; CDR2 reads SVGEGT. V dropped 5 bases and J dropped 3; count of bases not matched to a gene: 11. The DNA for the CDR3 is TGTGCCAGCAGTCTCTCACAGGGGGCTCTTTTCAATCAGCCCCAGCATTTT. Its translation is CASSLSQGALFNQPQHF.

The CDR3 spells CASSLDGGQADTQYF. CDR3 in DNA: TGTGCCAGCAGCTTGGATGGGGGCCAGGCAGATACGCAGTATTTT. This rearrangement joins TRBV5-4 to TRBJ2-3; D is possibly TRBD1 (6 bases). V was cut by 0 bases and J by 4 bases, with 12 bases left in between. There are 15 residues in the CDR3. Germline lookup yields CDR1 SGHNT and CDR2 YYREEE (reference sequence).

The chain employs TRBV28 and TRBJ2-5, with 10 bases fitting TRBD1. The germline gives CDR1 MDHEN, CDR2 SYDVKM. This CDR3 is 16 amino acids long. V gave up 4 bases and J gave up 1 base; unmatched junction bases: 6. DNA for the CDR3: TGTGCCAGCAGTTCCCTACGGACAGGGGGCCAAGAGACCCAGTACTTC. Encoded protein: CASSSLRTGGQETQYF.

The chain is built from TRBV4-3 and TRBJ1-1; unclear D gene. Germline CDR1 and CDR2: LGHNA and YSLEER. The CDR3 extends over 14 amino acids. V lost 0 bases and J lost 1, with 6 bases in between. CDR3 amino acids: CASSQDVWNTEAFF. In nucleotides, the CDR3 is TGCGCCAGCAGCCAAGACGTGTGGAACACTGAAGCTTTCTTT.

The V and J genes are TRBV11-3 and TRBJ1-2, with D uncertain. Trimming left V 1 base short and J 2 bases short, with 11 bases between. The CDR3 sequence is 15 residues long. Germline V gene lookup returns CDR1 SGHNT and CDR2 YENEEA. The CDR3 reads CASSLVLWQNYGYTF. CDR3 coding DNA: TGTGCCAGCAGCTTAGTCTTGTGGCAGAACTATGGCTACACCTTC.

In this sample, this clone turned up once. The chain recombines TRBV7-9 with TRBJ2-5; D gene unclear. Between the trimmed V and J ends, which lost 5 bases and 1 base, there was a span of 11 bases. In germline, CDR1 is SEHNR, CDR2 FQNEAQ (reference sequence). The CDR3 spans 14 residues. CDR3 region: CASSPERGQETQYF. The CDR3 DNA follows: TGTGCCAGCAGCCCCGAGCGAGGCCAAGAGACCCAGTACTTC.

The rearrangement joins TRBV27 to TRBJ1-2; 9 positions match TRBD1. The J segment lost 0 bases and the V segment lost 4 bases, leaving 3 bases of the junction unmatched. This CDR3 region has 15 residues. The V gene's germline CDR1 is MNHEY and CDR2 SMNVEV (reference sequence). DNA of the CDR3: TGTGCCAGCAGTTCCCGACAGGGGGCTAACTATGGCTACACCTTC. It specifies CASSSRQGANYGYTF.

The table lists this clone with a count of one. V is TRBV19 and J is TRBJ1-4; perhaps TRBD1 as D (5 bases). Trimming pared 5 bases from V and 4 bases from J, leaving 17 bases between. The CDR3 loop spans 16 amino acids. The germline CDR1 and CDR2 sequences are LNHDA and SQIVND (reference sequence). DNA of the CDR3: TGTGCCAGTAGTCCTTCCGGGGGGACCGTTAATGAAAAACTGTTTTTT. Residues: CASSPSGGTVNEKLFF.

This rearrangement joins TRBV19 to TRBJ1-1, with D perhaps matching TRBD1 (5 bases). CDR1 and CDR2 (germline): LNHDA, SQIVND (reference sequence). V gave up 0 bases and J gave up 5 bases, with 13 bases separating them. CDR3 length equals 15 residues. The CDR3 protein is CASSIDPEGRTEAFF. The CDR3 coding sequence is TGTGCCAGTAGTATAGACCCCGAGGGGAGGACTGAAGCTTTCTTT.

This chain links TRBV10-2 with TRBJ2-7, with 9 bases fitting TRBD1. The V gene's germline CDR1 is WSHSY and CDR2 SAAADI. The CDR3 extends over 15 amino acids. V shed 3 bases and J 5 bases; nucleotides not matched to a gene: 8. The CDR3 loop is CASSDFRDREDEQYF. The CDR3 bases are TGCGCCAGCAGTGACTTCCGGGACAGGGAGGACGAGCAGTACTTC.

The rearrangement links TRBV4-1 to TRBJ1-4; TRBD1 matches at 9 bases. Germline loops: CDR1 MGHRA, CDR2 YSYEKL. J was trimmed by 2 bases and V by 4 bases; bases with no gene match: 11. The CDR3 sequence is 18 residues long. CDR3: CASSLGGTGIPTNEKLFF. CDR3 nucleotides: TGCGCCAGCAGCCTGGGAGGGACAGGGATCCCTACTAATGAAAAACTGTTTTTT.

This sequence joins TRBV6-5 and TRBJ1-2, with TRBD1 matching 7 bases. V lost 6 bases and J lost 13; bases outside the gene matches: 8. Germline assignment: CDR1 MNHEY and CDR2 SVGAGI. This CDR3 region has 11 residues. The CDR3 bases are TGTGCCAGCAGCGAGAACAGGGGTTGCACCTTC. Encoded protein: CASSENRGCTF.

The chain is built from TRBV19 and TRBJ2-1; D gene ambiguous. V gave up 6 bases and J gave up 0 bases, with 9 bases separating them. This CDR3 is 14 amino acids long. From germline, CDR1 is LNHDA and CDR2 SQIVND (reference sequence). The CDR3 region has the DNA TGTGCCAGTAGCCTTCCCAGCTCCTACAATGAGCAGTTCTTC. This encodes CASSLPSSYNEQFF.

The chain is built from TRBV4-2 and TRBJ1-1; D possibly corresponds to TRBD1 (6 bases). Germline loops: CDR1 LGHNA, CDR2 YNFKEQ. Deletions cut 1 base from V and 6 bases from J, with 9 bases between. This CDR3 comprises 13 residues. The CDR3 DNA is TGTGCCAGCAGCCAAGGGACAGACCCTGAAGCTTTCTTT. Translated, it gives CASSQGTDPEAFF.

The V call is TRBV5-5, the J call TRBJ2-7; no clear D gene. The germline CDR1 and CDR2 sequences are SGHKS and YYEKEE (reference sequence). V gave up 0 bases and J gave up 2 bases, with 9 bases separating them. The CDR3 totals 14 residues. Written as DNA, the CDR3 is TGTGCCAGCAGCTTGGAGTGGGCGACCTACGAGCAGTACTTC. Protein sequence: CASSLEWATYEQYF. The entire variable domain, with the rest obtained from reference TRBV5-5 and TRBJ2-7, is as follows: DAGVTQSPTHLIKTRGQQVTLRCSPISGHKSVSWYQQVLGQGPQFIFQYYEKEERGRGNFPDRFSARQFPNYSSELNVNALLLGDSALYLCASSLEWATYEQYFGPGTRLTVT.